This TCR beta chain was identified during a study of T cell changes during pregnancy in multiple sclerosis. This CDR3 has 16 residues. V was clipped by 0 bases and J by 2 bases, with 14 bases between them. CDR1 and CDR2 from the germline V gene are LNHNV and YYDKDF (reference sequence). This table comes from immunoSEQ multiplex PCR, and its TCRdb copy is limited to in-frame clones, with some not included. The sample records tens of thousands of clones, 90% being singletons. The clonotype comes from a female donor with multiple sclerosis, enrolled in a pregnancy study. Here the sequenced sample was CD4+ T cells from peripheral blood mononuclear cells, taken in the second trimester of pregnancy. The chain couples TRBV15 to TRBJ2-7; D unresolved. CDR3 in DNA: TGTGCCACCAGCAGAGATGCGGCTATCAATACCTACGAGCAGTACTTC. It is translated as CATSRDAAINTYEQYF.